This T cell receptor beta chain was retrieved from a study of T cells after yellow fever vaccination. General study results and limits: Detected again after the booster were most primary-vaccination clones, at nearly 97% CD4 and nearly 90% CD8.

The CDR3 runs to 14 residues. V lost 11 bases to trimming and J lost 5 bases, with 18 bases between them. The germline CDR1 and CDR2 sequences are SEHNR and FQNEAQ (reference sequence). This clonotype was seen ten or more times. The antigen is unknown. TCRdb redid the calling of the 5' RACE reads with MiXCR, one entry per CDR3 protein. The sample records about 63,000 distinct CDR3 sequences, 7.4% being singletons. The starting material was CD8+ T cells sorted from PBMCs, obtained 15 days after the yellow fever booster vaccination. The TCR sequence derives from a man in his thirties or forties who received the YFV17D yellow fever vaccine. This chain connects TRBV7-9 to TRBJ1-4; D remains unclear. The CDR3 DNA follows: TGTGCCTGTCGGGCTCGCCTCGGGAATGAAAAACTGTTTTTT. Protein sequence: CACRARLGNEKLFF.